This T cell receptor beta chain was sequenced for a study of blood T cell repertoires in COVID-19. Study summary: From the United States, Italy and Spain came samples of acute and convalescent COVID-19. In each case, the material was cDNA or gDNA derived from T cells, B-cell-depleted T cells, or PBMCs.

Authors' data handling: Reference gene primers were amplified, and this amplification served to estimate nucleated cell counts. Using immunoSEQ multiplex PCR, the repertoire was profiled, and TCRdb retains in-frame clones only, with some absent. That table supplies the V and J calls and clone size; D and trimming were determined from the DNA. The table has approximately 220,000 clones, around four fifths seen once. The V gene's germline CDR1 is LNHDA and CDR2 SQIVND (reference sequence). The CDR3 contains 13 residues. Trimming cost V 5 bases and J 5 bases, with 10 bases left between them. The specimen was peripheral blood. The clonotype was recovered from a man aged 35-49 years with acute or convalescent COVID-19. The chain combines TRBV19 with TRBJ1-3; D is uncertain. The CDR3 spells CASSFGLRNTIYF. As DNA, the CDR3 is TGTGCCAGTAGTTTTGGGCTGCGAAACACCATATATTTT.